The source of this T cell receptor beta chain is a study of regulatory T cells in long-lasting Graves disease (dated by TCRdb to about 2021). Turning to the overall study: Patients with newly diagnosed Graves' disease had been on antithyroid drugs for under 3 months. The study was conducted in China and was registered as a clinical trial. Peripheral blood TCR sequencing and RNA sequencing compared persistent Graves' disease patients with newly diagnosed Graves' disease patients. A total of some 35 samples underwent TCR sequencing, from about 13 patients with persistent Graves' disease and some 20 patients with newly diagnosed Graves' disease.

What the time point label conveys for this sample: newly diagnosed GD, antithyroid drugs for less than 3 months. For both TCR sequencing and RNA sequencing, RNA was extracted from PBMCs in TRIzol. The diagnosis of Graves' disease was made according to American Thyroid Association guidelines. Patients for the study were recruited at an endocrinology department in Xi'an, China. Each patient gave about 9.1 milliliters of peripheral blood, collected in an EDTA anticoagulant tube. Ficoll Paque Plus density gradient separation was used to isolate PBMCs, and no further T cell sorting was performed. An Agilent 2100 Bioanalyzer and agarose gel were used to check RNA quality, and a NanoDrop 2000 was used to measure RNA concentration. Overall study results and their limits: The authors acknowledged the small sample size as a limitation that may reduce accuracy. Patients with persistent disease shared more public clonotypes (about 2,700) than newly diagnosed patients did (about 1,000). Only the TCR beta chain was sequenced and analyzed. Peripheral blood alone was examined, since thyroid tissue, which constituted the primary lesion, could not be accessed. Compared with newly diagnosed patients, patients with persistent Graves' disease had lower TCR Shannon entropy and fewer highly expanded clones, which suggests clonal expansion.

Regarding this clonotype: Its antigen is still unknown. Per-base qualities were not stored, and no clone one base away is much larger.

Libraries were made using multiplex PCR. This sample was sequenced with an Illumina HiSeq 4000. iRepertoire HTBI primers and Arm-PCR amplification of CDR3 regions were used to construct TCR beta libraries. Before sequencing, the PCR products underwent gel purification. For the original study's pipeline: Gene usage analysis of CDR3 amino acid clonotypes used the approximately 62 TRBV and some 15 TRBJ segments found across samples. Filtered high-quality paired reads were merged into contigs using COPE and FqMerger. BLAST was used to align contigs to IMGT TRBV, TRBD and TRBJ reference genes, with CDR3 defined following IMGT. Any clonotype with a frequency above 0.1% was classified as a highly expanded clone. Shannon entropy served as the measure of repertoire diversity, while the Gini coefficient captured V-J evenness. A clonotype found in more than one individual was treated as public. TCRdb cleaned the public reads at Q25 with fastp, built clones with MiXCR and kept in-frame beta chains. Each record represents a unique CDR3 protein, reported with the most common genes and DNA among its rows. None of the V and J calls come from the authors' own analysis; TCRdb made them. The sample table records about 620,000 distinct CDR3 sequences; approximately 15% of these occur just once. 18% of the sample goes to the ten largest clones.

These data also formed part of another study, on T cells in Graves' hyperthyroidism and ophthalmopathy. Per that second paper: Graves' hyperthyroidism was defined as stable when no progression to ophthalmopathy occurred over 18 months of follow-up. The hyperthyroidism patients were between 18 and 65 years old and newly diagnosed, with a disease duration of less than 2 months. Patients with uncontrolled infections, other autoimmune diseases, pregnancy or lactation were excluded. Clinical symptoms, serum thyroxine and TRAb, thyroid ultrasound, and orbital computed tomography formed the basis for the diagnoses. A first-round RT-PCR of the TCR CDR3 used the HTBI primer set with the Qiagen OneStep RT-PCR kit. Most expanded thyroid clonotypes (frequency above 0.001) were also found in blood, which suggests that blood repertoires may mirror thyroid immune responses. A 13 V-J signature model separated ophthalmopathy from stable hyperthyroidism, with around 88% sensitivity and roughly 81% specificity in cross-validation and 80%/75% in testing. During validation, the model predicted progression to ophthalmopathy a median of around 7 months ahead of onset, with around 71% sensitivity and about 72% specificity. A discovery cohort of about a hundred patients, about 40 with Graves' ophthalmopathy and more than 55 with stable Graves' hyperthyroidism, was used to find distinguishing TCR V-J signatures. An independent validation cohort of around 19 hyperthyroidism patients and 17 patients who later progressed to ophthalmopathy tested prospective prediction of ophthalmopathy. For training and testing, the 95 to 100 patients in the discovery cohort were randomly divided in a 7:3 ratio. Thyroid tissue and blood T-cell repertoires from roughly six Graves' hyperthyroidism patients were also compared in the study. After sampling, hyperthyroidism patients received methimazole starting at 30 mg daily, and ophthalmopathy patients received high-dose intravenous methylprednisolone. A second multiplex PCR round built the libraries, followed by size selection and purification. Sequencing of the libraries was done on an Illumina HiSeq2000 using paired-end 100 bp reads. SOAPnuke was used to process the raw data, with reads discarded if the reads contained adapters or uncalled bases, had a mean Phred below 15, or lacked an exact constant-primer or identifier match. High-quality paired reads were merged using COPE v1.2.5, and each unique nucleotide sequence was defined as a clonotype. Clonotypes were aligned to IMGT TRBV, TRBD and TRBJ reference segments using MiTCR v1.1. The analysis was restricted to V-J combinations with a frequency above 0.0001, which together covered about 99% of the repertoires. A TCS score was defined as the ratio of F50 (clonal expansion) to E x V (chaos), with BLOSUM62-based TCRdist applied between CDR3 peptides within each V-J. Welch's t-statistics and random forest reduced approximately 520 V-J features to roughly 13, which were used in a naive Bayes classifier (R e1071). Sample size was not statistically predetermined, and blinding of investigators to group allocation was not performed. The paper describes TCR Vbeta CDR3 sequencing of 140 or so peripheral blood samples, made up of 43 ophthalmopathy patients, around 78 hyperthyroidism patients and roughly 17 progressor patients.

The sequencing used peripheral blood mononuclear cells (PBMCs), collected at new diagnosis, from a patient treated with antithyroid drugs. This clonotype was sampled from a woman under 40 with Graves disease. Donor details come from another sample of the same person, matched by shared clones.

The CDR3 protein: CSYSGLITDRDGYTF. The bases read TGCAGTTATTCGGGGCTGATTACTGACCGGGATGGCTACACCTTC. The receptor chain draws on TRBV20-1 and TRBJ1-2; a tentative D call is TRBD1 (5 bases match). V is cut by 8 bases and J by 6 bases, and the space between the germline ends is 25 bases. The CDR3 contains 15 residues, cysteine and phenylalanine counted. CDR3 DNA is the only sequence kept; it has 45 bases, read in frame from the first base. From the germline V gene (reference sequence), CDR1 is DFQATT and CDR2 is SNEGSKA.